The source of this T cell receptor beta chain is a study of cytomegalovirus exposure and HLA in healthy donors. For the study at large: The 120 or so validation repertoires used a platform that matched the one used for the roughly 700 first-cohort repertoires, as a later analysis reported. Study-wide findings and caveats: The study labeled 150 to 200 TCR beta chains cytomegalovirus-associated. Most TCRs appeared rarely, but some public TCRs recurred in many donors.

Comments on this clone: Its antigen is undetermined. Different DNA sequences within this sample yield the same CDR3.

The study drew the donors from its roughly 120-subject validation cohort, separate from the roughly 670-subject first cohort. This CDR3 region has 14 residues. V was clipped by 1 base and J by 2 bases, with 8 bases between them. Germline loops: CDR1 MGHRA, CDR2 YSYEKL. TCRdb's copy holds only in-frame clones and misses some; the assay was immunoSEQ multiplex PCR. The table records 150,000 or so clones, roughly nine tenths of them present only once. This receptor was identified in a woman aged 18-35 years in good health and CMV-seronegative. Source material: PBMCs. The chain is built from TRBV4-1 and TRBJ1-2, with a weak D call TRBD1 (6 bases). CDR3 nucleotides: TGCGCCAGCAGCCAAGCAGGGGCAAACTATGGCTACACCTTC. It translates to CASSQAGANYGYTF.